This record looks at one T cell receptor (beta chain) sequence and its context. It has no known antigen specificity. Base qualities were left out, and no much larger clone turns up one base away. The data are from a study of cytomegalovirus exposure and HLA in healthy donors (dated by TCRdb to 2016 to 2017). In terms of the full investigation: An earlier analysis of roughly 570 of the donors reported over 250 Gb of sequence data and 117 million unique TCR beta sequences obtained from some 170 million T cells. Using immunosequencing, the study profiled T cell repertoires from about 610 subjects and related those repertoires to cytomegalovirus serostatus. Among the approximately 420 genotyped donors, around 79% belonged to the genetic ancestry cluster associated with self-reported Caucasian donors. In a later analysis, previously published TCR beta repertoires from 550 to 700 donors were re-analyzed and high-resolution HLA genotyping was added so that TCR occurrence patterns could be studied. The study aimed to test whether signatures of past pathogen exposure could be identified by cataloging public T cell receptors. The study combined high-throughput TCR immunosequencing, statistical association of individual TCRs with disease status, and machine learning to predict cytomegalovirus infection status. Four to six DR-DQ haplotypes were handled as single units for association and clustering, since linkage in the cohort was strong. Every repertoire in the discovery cohort had been generated on one and the same sequencing platform. About 280 gigabases of sequencing data and 70 million to 95 million unique TCR sequences made up an early release that covered over 550 HLA-typed donors. Besides the first cohort of approximately 670 subjects, a separate validation cohort made up of over 100 different subjects was used. The number of typed donors differed by locus: about 629-640 for A, B, C, DRB1 and DQB1; 500 to 550 for DQA1; about 600 for DPA1; and 400 to 480 for DPB1. Among roughly 370 genotyped donors of the cohort, an average of approximately 250,000 unique TCR beta nucleotide sequences were sequenced per donor, around a sixth of them non-productive. Rather than using new phenotypic data, the later analysis identified candidate immune exposures from TCR beta sequences and from how often those sequences occurred across donors. Donor age, sex, ethnicity and CMV serostatus were collected together with the repertoire data. In a later genetic analysis, genome-wide SNP genotypes for about three fifths of the 666 donors were used, and that subset was treated as a discovery cohort. HLA typing covered class I and class II loci at four-digit resolution. In an earlier analysis of 587 of the donors, high-throughput TCR beta sequencing was used to judge whether each TCR beta V gene segment behaved as functional or pseudogenic. Beyond this particular receptor, the publication reports: While some public TCRs were present in many individuals, most TCR sequences turned up only very rarely across donors. Because counts were too low, seventeen rarely observed V segments, including chromosome 9 orphons, were excluded from the earlier analysis of 500 to 700 of the donors. Three of the identified cytomegalovirus-associated TCR beta chains were confirmed in vitro to be specific for cytomegalovirus antigens. Several of the top co-occurrence clusters appeared to be linked to parvovirus B19, influenza, CMV and Epstein-Barr virus, according to a later analysis. The study gave a list of roughly 150 TCR beta chains associated with cytomegalovirus. A later analysis found that HLA-associated TCR beta chains were more clonally expanded and had lower generation probabilities than equally common non-associated chains. Strong co-occurrence of HLA alleles, especially DR and DQ, made assigning TCR associations to individual alleles difficult. In a later analysis, TCR association rates were found to vary across HLA loci, with the most associated TCRs seen for DRB1 alleles and the fewest for HLA-C alleles. Because the 87-base-pair reads could not distinguish some IMGT-functional V segments, including TRBV6-2 and TRBV6-3, those segments were excluded. Linkage disequilibrium might explain the correlated functional status among segregating V segments, but an unknown experimental factor could not be excluded. Cytomegalovirus status was reported to be diagnosed by the classifier with high specificity and sensitivity in both the original and validation cohorts. A later analysis associated some 17,000 TCR beta sequences with specific HLA alleles at a false discovery rate of 0.05. Sequencing depth was assumed to be roughly uniform across donors in the presence/absence analyses, though that assumption may not hold. Only TCR beta chains were sequenced in this cohort, and the absence of alpha or paired-chain data limited detectable features. A cluster of highly shared sequence variants was judged likely to be a technical artifact of the sequencing pipeline. CMV serostatus was the only immune exposure information available for the cohort. An association between a missense DCLRE1C variant and V-gene and J-gene trimming of TCR beta chains was found in a later genetic analysis and replicated in an independent cohort. It was suggested by the authors that the approach could potentially be generalized to other disease states and immunological phenotypes. A further reported finding was that TCR beta sequences accurately predicted the HLA-A and HLA-B alleles for most subjects in the first cohort. In an earlier analysis of around 600 of the donors, most TCR beta V segments appeared in productive rearrangements about 87% or about 30% of the time, broadly matching IMGT annotations. Because some donors lacked HLA typing at each locus, the association tests relied only on the typed subset. In a later analysis, most CMV-associated TCR beta chains were found to appear HLA-restricted, with HLA associations seemingly driven largely by CMV exposure. Compared with the roughly 670-donor mean, donors in an Asian-associated ancestry cluster had fewer N-insertions in productive TCRs, according to a later genetic analysis.

According to the germline V gene, CDR1 reads SNHLY and CDR2 reads FYNNEI. CDR3 length: 14 amino acids, cysteine to phenylalanine. The kept DNA is CDR3 alone, 42 bases in frame from the first base. V sheds 4 bases and J sheds 0 bases, leaving 10 bases between their ends. In total, approximately 690 healthy bone marrow donors made up the cohort. At the time of sampling, all cohort members were nominally healthy, though unrecorded immune exposures were likely present. The donor tested CMV seronegative and was one of the 352 seronegative cohort members. A peripheral blood sample was provided by each donor, and peripheral blood mononuclear cells were used for TCR beta sequencing. Genomic DNA extraction from the blood cell samples was performed with the Qiagen DNeasy Blood Extraction Kit. The protocol used for the library was the immunoSEQ multiplex PCR assay. The multiplex PCR relied on a mix of 60 forward primers for TCR Vbeta segments and 13 reverse primers for TCR Jbeta segments. The CDR3 region of rearranged TCR beta genes was amplified from genomic DNA with a multiplex PCR assay. The amplified TCR beta libraries were sequenced on the Illumina HiSeq System as 87-base-pair reads. Concerning the study's data processing: A later analysis counted about 76 million unique TCR beta chains across the 666 repertoires, and around 12 million of these chains were shared by at least two donors. Raw reads were error-corrected and collapsed into unique sequences by a nearest-neighbor algorithm in which closely related sequences were merged to remove PCR and sequencing errors. CDR3 sequences were aligned to IMGT reference sequences to assign V, D and J gene segments. For a sequence to be retained, at least a six-nucleotide match to both a V gene segment and a J gene segment was required. Rearrangements were called productive when the CDR3 lacked stop codons and stayed in frame with V and J; all others were non-productive. Following IMGT convention, CDR3 was defined as the stretch from the second conserved V-encoded cysteine to the conserved J-encoded phenylalanine. Sequences without an unambiguous match to a single V gene segment were excluded from the earlier analysis of about 630 of the donors. An earlier analysis of 550 to 650 of the donors classified V segments as functional when productive rearrangements were above 56.7% and as segregating when the standard deviation between donors was above 5%. A statistical classification framework was built to diagnose cytomegalovirus status from the catalog of TCR beta chain sequences. V and J gene assignment, in a later analysis, came from comparing TCR nucleotide sequences with IMGT/GENE-DB human TR gene sequences. In a later analysis, CDR3 sequences and most-parsimonious VDJ recombination scenarios were assigned using the TCRdist pipeline. In a later analysis, each TCR beta chain was defined by its CDR3 amino acid sequence together with its V-gene family, and reads lacking a unique V-gene family were excluded. In a later analysis, 450 to 600 highly shared, low-generation-probability nucleotide sequences were removed to address suspected cross-contamination and a sequencing artifact. In a later analysis, a clonal expansion index for each public chain was calculated from normalized within-repertoire ranks of inferred template counts. A later analysis computed generation probabilities with a VDJ recombination model fitted to out-of-frame rearrangements, and checked the results against IGoR. A later analysis scored TCR-TCR, TCR-HLA and TCR-CMV co-occurrence with hypergeometric tests, applying a repertoire-size bias correction to TCR pairs. A later analysis estimated false discovery rates by permuting HLA or CMV assignments 20 times. A later analysis grouped co-occurring TCRs with DBSCAN, adding TCRdist sequence similarity when clustering within HLA-allele-positive subsets. For co-occurrence clustering, repertoires with fewer than 30,000 or more than 120,000 public chains were excluded, along with several repertoires with anomalous nucleotide sharing. TCRdb took over this immuneACCESS table, retaining in-frame rearrangements with V and J assigned. Such tables are incomplete; in checked studies, under half of the missing clones stem from an unresolved V gene, and the remainder is unexplained. The V and J calls and clone size are taken from that table; D and trimming were inferred from the DNA. A total of 85,000 to 100,000 clones appear in this sample, less than 65% of them only once. Jointly, the top ten make up 5% to 6.5% of the sample.

The sequence was obtained from a woman aged 30 to 39 in good health and CMV-seronegative. The chain is made from TRBV2 and TRBJ2-7; the D gene lacks a confident call. Sequenced: PBMCs. The sequence in DNA is TGTGCCAGCAGTGTTAGTCACAGCTCCTACGAGCAGTACTTC. This sequence encodes CASSVSHSSYEQYF. Beyond the CDR3, the reference TRBV2 and TRBJ2-7 genes provide the residues; the full variable domain reads: EPEVTQTPSHQVTQMGQEVILRCVPISNHLYFYWYRQILGQKVEFLVSFYNNEISEKSEIFDDQFSVERPDGSNFTLKIRSTKLEDSAMYFCASSVSHSSYEQYFGPGTRLTVT.